This TCR beta chain was sequenced during a study of T cell responses to AZD1222 COVID-19 vaccine. Notes on this clone: Its cognate antigen is unknown.

The CDR3 extends over 14 amino acids. V lost 7 bases to trimming and J lost 7 bases, with 19 bases between them. CDR1 and CDR2 (germline): MNHEY, SVGAGI. Study-wide findings and caveats: Breadth and depth of Spike-specific TCRs rose after two AZD1222 doses.

Using immunoSEQ multiplex PCR, the repertoire was profiled, and TCRdb retains in-frame clones only, with some absent. This table holds approximately 89,000 clones, roughly nine tenths found once. The chain combines TRBV6-5 with TRBJ1-2; D not resolved. Sample: peripheral blood, taken 28 days after the second AZD1222 dose. The source is an adult who received the AZD1222 COVID-19 vaccine. The CDR3 here is CASKSGLSRGGYTF. CDR3 nucleotides: TGTGCCAGCAAGTCTGGTCTCTCGAGAGGTGGCTACACCTTC.